This passage covers 16 T cell receptor beta chains from one sample sequenced in a study of blood T cell repertoires in COVID-19. TCRdb's table, derived via immunoSEQ multiplex PCR, lists solely in-frame clones and lacks some. The sample lists some 290,000 clones; about nine tenths were seen once. The sequencing sample was made of peripheral blood. These TCRs come from a woman aged 25 to 39 with COVID-19, enrolled during active disease.

CDR3 in amino acids: CASSSDRGYEQYF. The DNA of the CDR3 is TGTGCCAGCAGCTCCGACAGGGGCTACGAGCAGTACTTC. The chain employs TRBV7-3 and TRBJ2-7; TRBD1 aligns across 8 bases. Germline-derived CDR1 and CDR2 are SGHTA and FQGTGA. The CDR3 extends over 13 amino acids. V lost 4 bases to trimming and J lost 3 bases; unmatched junction nucleotides: 2.

The V call is TRBV7-2, the J call TRBJ2-2; the match to TRBD1 covers 8 bases. Germline V CDR1 and CDR2: SGHTA, FQGNSA. The CDR3 loop spans 15 amino acids. The junction had 3 bases not matched to a gene; V was cut back by 2 bases and J by 4 bases. The CDR3 DNA is TGTGCCAGCAGCTTACGACAGGGGTTCACCGGGGAGCTGTTTTTT. It codes for CASSLRQGFTGELFF.

The chain uses TRBV7-6 and TRBJ2-1; no reliable D call. CDR1 and CDR2 from the germline V gene are SGHVS and FNYEAQ. This CDR3 is built from 14 residues. V gave up 3 bases and J gave up 0 bases, with 6 bases separating them. The CDR3 DNA reads TGTGCCAGCAGCTTTTCTAGCTCCTACAATGAGCAGTTCTTC. Translation: CASSFSSSYNEQFF.

The chain employs TRBV6-5 and TRBJ1-1; unclear D gene. The CDR3 covers 14 residues. The V gene lost 7 bases and the J gene lost 0 bases, with 12 bases spanning the gap. Germline values: CDR1 MNHEY, CDR2 SVGAGI. CDR3 sequence (DNA): TGTGCCAGCACCGAAGGAGTCATGAACACTGAAGCTTTCTTT. This encodes CASTEGVMNTEAFF.

V is TRBV5-4 and J is TRBJ2-1; maybe TRBD1 (5 bases). CDR1 and CDR2 (germline): SGHNT, YYREEE (reference sequence). This CDR3 is built from 13 residues. Trimming took off 4 bases at V and 7 bases at J, with 12 bases between the two ends. CDR3 coding DNA: TGTGCCAGCAGCAACGGCAGGGAAAATGAGCAGTTCTTC. This encodes CASSNGRENEQFF.

The genes are TRBV12-3 or TRBV12-4 and TRBJ1-1, with TRBD1 as a possible D gene (5 bases). Trimming shortened V by 2 bases and J by 5 bases, and 9 bases separated the two germline ends. The CDR3 is made up of 13 amino acids. CDR3 sequence reads: CASSLWGGTEAFF. In DNA form, the CDR3 reads TGTGCCAGCAGTTTATGGGGGGGAACTGAAGCTTTCTTT.

The J gene is TRBJ1-4, the V gene TRBV5-5; the match to TRBD1 covers 7 bases. CDR3 length: 15 residues. V lost 4 bases and J lost 3; bases outside the gene matches: 6. The germline V gene has CDR1 SGHKS and CDR2 YYEKEE (reference sequence). The CDR3 nucleotides read TGTGCCAGCAGCACGACAGGGTTTCCTAATGAAAAACTGTTTTTT. This codes for CASSTTGFPNEKLFF.

This clone was detected many times. The V gene is TRBV7-7, the J gene TRBJ2-7; 7 bases align to TRBD1. Germline V gene data show CDR1 as SSHAT and CDR2 as FNYEAQ (reference sequence). V dropped 5 bases and J dropped 4; count of bases not matched to a gene: 20. The CDR3 runs 18 residues. In DNA form, the CDR3 reads TGTGCCAGCAGCCACCGACACTCTGAGACAGGGAGAGGGTACGAGCAGTACTTC. Translated, it gives CASSHRHSETGRGYEQYF.

V gene TRBV18 combines with J gene TRBJ1-1; the match to TRBD1 covers 7 bases. The V and J ends lost 2 bases and 9 bases, in that order; junction bases with no gene match: 3. CDR1 and CDR2 (germline): KGHSH, LQKENI. The CDR3 is made up of 12 amino acids. The CDR3 loop reads CASSPMGQQAFF. In nucleotides, the CDR3 is TGTGCCAGCTCACCAATGGGACAGCAAGCTTTCTTT.

The rearrangement uses TRBV30 and TRBJ1-5; TRBD1 matches 7 bases. Losses at the gene ends were 3 bases for V and 7 bases for J; bases not matched to a gene: 6. The CDR3 totals 13 residues. Germline V gene data show CDR1 as GTSNPN and CDR2 as SVGIG (reference sequence). DNA of the CDR3: TGTGCCTGGAGCGCAGACAGGGCCCAGCCCCAGCATTTT. This gives the protein CAWSADRAQPQHF.

This clone was picked up a small number of times. The V gene is TRBV5-5, the J gene TRBJ2-5; a possible D gene is TRBD2 (5 bases). The V gene's germline CDR1 is SGHKS and CDR2 YYEKEE (reference sequence). Trimming shortened V by 2 bases and J by 1 base, and 15 bases separated the two germline ends. This CDR3 comprises 16 residues. The CDR3 sequence is CASSLRGTVGQETQYF. In nucleotides, the CDR3 is TGTGCCAGCAGCTTACGGGGAACGGTGGGCCAAGAGACCCAGTACTTC. The entire variable domain, with the rest obtained from reference TRBV5-5 and TRBJ2-5, is as follows: DAGVTQSPTHLIKTRGQQVTLRCSPISGHKSVSWYQQVLGQGPQFIFQYYEKEERGRGNFPDRFSARQFPNYSSELNVNALLLGDSALYLCASSLRGTVGQETQYFGPGTRLLVL.

The count of this clone is one. This chain links TRBV27 with TRBJ2-7; the match to TRBD1 covers 10 bases. The germline V gene has CDR1 MNHEY and CDR2 SMNVEV (reference sequence). Trimming took 3 bases from V and 5 from J; bases not matched to a gene: 13. The CDR3 is 17 amino acids. The chain's CDR3 is CASSFSPPGTGEHEQYF. The CDR3 DNA reads as TGTGCCAGCAGTTTTTCCCCCCCCGGGACAGGGGAACACGAGCAGTACTTC.

V usage is TRBV29-1 and J usage is TRBJ2-7; TRBD1 matches at 8 bases. The CDR3 has 13 amino acids. Trimming at V came to 3 bases and at J to 3 bases, leaving 4 bases not matched to a gene. Looked up from germline, CDR1 is SQVTM and CDR2 is ANQGSEA. The CDR3 sequence is CSVEGRGLYEQYF. CDR3 nucleotides: TGCAGCGTTGAGGGCAGGGGGCTCTACGAGCAGTACTTC.

CDR3 sequence: CASSFPRGEQYF. Written as DNA, the CDR3 is TGTGCCAGCAGCTTCCCCCGCGGCGAGCAGTACTTC. The chain has TRBV11-2 and TRBJ2-7; D gene unclear. This CDR3 comprises 12 residues. CDR1 is SGHAT, CDR2 FQNNGV, per germline. Deletions cut 3 bases from V and 6 bases from J, with 9 bases between.

This chain uses TRBV18 with TRBJ1-5; 10 bases agree with TRBD1. Germline V gene data show CDR1 as KGHSH and CDR2 as LQKENI. This CDR3 has 15 amino acids. The junction had 3 bases not matched to a gene; V was cut back by 3 bases and J by 4 bases. CDR3 nucleotides: TGTGCCAGCTCACCTGGGACAGGGGTTAATCAGCCCCAGCATTTT. It specifies CASSPGTGVNQPQHF.

The V and J genes are TRBV4-1 and TRBJ1-4; D possibly corresponds to TRBD1 (5 bases). Trimming stripped 5 bases from V and 5 bases from J, with 15 bases between. The length of the CDR3 is 15 residues. Germline CDR1 is MGHRA and CDR2 is YSYEKL. As DNA, the CDR3 is TGCGCCAGCAGCGGGGGGGGAGCCTCAAATGAAAAACTGTTTTTT. Translated, it gives CASSGGGASNEKLFF.